This TCR beta chain was observed in a study of metastatic and nonmetastatic thyroid tumors. Study-level information: Repertoire comparison spanned blood and tumor or nodule tissue of malignant and benign thyroid patients. Points from the study as a whole: A significant increase in TCR beta diversity was reportedly seen in malignant thyroid tumors relative to benign nodules, in blood and tumor.

The V and J ends lost 4 bases and 5 bases respectively, with 14 bases between them. The CDR3 is made up of 15 amino acids. Germline CDR1 SGHVS, CDR2 FQNEAQ. Authors' data handling: To classify distant metastasis in papillary thyroid cancer, a model was built from CDR3 differences across clinicopathological groups. TCRdb re-analyzed the PCR reads using MiXCR. The V and J calls were not made by the authors but by TCRdb's processing. The table records approximately 69,000 clones, 11% to 15% of them present only once. In regard to this clone: Its target is unknown.

Treatment of any kind had been given to no patient before thyroid surgery. The genes are TRBV7-8 and TRBJ1-4, with D possibly matching TRBD1 (6 bases). The receptor's source is a male donor with papillary thyroid cancer or a benign thyroid nodule (not recorded which). Some clones in this sample may be carry-over from other donors' samples. The sample was blood. Here the CDR3 reads CASSSQGRKNEKLFF. The CDR3 DNA follows: TGTGCCAGCAGCTCCCAGGGGCGGAAAAATGAAAAACTGTTTTTT.